This T cell receptor (beta chain) appears in the sequencing data of a study of T cell changes during pregnancy in multiple sclerosis. Germline assignment: CDR1 MNHNS and CDR2 SASEGT. The CDR3 is 13 amino acids. Trimming removed 6 bases from V and 9 bases from J, with 15 bases in between. The method was immunoSEQ multiplex PCR; TCRdb's version includes in-frame clones alone and lacks a portion of them. The profile shows some 110,000 clones, about 90% of them singletons. The clonotype originates from a female donor with multiple sclerosis, enrolled in a pregnancy study. This material consisted of peripheral blood, taken before pregnancy. This chain connects TRBV6-1 to TRBJ1-5; tentative D call: TRBD1 (5 bases). CDR3 nucleotides: TGTGCCAGCAGCCTGGGAGGGACTTCGCCCCAGCATTTT. Amino acid sequence: CASSLGGTSPQHF.